The rows below give T cell receptor beta chains drawn from one sample of a study of OX40 agonist ivuxolimab in advanced cancers. Repertoires were generated with immunoSEQ multiplex PCR, while TCRdb's copy carries only in-frame clones and drops some. The sample has over 90,000 clones, 65% to 90% seen once. This specimen consisted of CD4+ or CD8+ T cells sorted from blood, obtained in a trial of the OX40 agonist ivuxolimab. These receptors all come from an adult with an advanced solid tumor such as melanoma, head and neck, liver or kidney cancer. CDR3s include the opening cysteine and the closing phenylalanine or tryptophan. The D gene is left open where the match is weak. Expanded clones get a size class; other rows say once, few or many, or leave the size out.

J	V	size	D	DNA	CDR3
TRBJ2-2	TRBV4-2	NA	NA	TGTGCCAGCAGCCAAGATCTAAACAGGTTGGGGAACACCGGGGAGCTGTTTTTT	CASSQDLNRLGNTGELFF
TRBJ1-4	TRBV5-1	NA	TRBD1	TGCGCCAGCAGCTCGGGACAGGGGGATGAAAAACTGTTTTTT	CASSSGQGDEKLFF
TRBJ2-3	TRBV9	NA	NA	TGTGCCAGCAGCTTAACGGGTGATGGCACAGATACGCAGTATTTT	CASSLTGDGTDTQYF
TRBJ1-3	TRBV6-1	NA	NA	TGTGCCAGCAGATCGGATAGCTCTGGAAACACCATATATTTT	CASRSDSSGNTIYF
TRBJ1-3	TRBV30	NA	TRBD1	TGTGCCTGGATGGAACAGGGGGCTGGAAACACCATATATTTT	CAWMEQGAGNTIYF
TRBJ2-5	TRBV15	NA	NA	TGTGCCACCAGCAGAGATCGGGGGGAGACCCAGTACTTC	CATSRDRGETQYF
TRBJ2-5	TRBV19	NA	TRBD2	TGTGCCAGTAGTAGGGGACTAGCGGGAGGTGCGGGCCAAGAGACCCAGTACTTC	CASSRGLAGGAGQETQYF
TRBJ1-2	TRBV6-5	once	NA	TGTGCCAGCAGTTTCACGACAGCCCCTAACTATGGCTACACCTTC	CASSFTTAPNYGYTF
TRBJ1-1	TRBV18	few	NA	TGTGCCAGCTCACCTGGCAGAGGCCGGAGCCCTGAAGCTTTCTTT	CASSPGRGRSPEAFF
TRBJ2-3	TRBV18	once	TRBD2	TGTGCCAGCTCCCCCCCCGGGAGGCGGACTAGCACAGATACGCAGTATTTT	CASSPPGRRTSTDTQYF
TRBJ1-3	TRBV2	NA	NA	TGTGCCAGCAGTGGGGGGAGAAACACCATATATTTT	CASSGGRNTIYF
TRBJ1-2	TRBV5-6	NA	NA	TGTGCCAGCAGCTTTTTTCAGGGTGTAATGTCCAACTATGGCTACACCTTC	CASSFFQGVMSNYGYTF
TRBJ2-1	TRBV30	once	NA	TGTGCCTGGAGTGTACAAGACCCGAAGAACTTAGTATTCTTC	CAWSVQDPKNLVFF
TRBJ1-4	TRBV5-6	NA	NA	TGTGCCAGCAGCCCGCAGGGGCAAACTAATGAAAAACTGTTTTTT	CASSPQGQTNEKLFF
TRBJ2-1	TRBV5-5	NA	TRBD2	TGTGCCAGCAGCGGCGGGACTAGCGGCTACAATGAGCAGTTCTTC	CASSGGTSGYNEQFF
TRBJ2-2	TRBV7-2	NA	NA	TGTGCCAGCAGCCCAAGATCCTCCGGGGTTGGCACCGGGGAGCTGTTTTTT	CASSPRSSGVGTGELFF
TRBJ1-2	TRBV5-6	NA	NA	TGTGCCAGCAGCTTCCGGGGGTTTCGTGGAGGCTACACCTTC	CASSFRGFRGGYTF